The 10 T cell receptor delta chains reported below all come from one sample, sequenced in a study of gammadelta T cells in human blood. TCRdb re-analyzed the RT-PCR reads via CATT. The sample shows 450 to 500 delta-chain clones, nearly 65% of them seen only once. Sample: non-Vgamma9Vdelta2 gamma-delta T cells from fetal blood. The receptors come from a human fetus.

As regards this clone: Since a far larger clone is one base different, this is likely a read error. The chain links TRDV1 to TRDJ2; D ambiguous. Trimming left V 1 base short and J 4 bases short, with 10 bases between. The CDR3 totals 15 residues. Germline V gives CDR1 TSWWSYY, CDR2 QGS. CDR3 region: CALGERRLETAQLFF. CDR3 DNA sequence: TGTGCTCTTGGGGAACGCCGCTTGGAGACAGCACAACTCTTCTTT.

This clone was counted a single time. The likely explanation is a read error, given a far larger clone one base away. The chain employs TRDV2 and TRDJ3; 8 bases are shared with TRDD3. V lost 3 bases and J lost 0; bases outside the gene matches: 6. Germline CDR1 and CDR2: GEAIGNYY and EKD. The CDR3 spans 18 residues. CDR3 nucleotides: TGTGCCTGTGACCACTGGGGGTCCACCTCCTGGGACACCCGACAGATGTTTTTC. This translates into CACDHWGSTSWDTRQMFF.

The gene calls are TRDV2 and TRDJ2; 11 positions agree with TRDD3. The ends lost 2 bases at V and 0 bases at J; junction bases unmatched: 7. Germline V gene sequence: CDR1 GEAIGNYY, CDR2 EKD. The CDR3 spans 18 residues. CDR3 nucleotides: TGTGCCTGTGACAAATACTGGGGGATAGGCCCTTTGACAGCACAACTCTTCTTT. It translates to CACDKYWGIGPLTAQLFF.

Comments on this clone: TCRdb lists the protein of a much larger clone for this DNA, which differs at residue 11, so this is likely a read error; the protein given here is translated from the DNA itself. The chain has TRDV2 and TRDJ3; D might be TRDD3 (6 bases). CDR1 GEAIGNYY and CDR2 EKD come from the germline V gene. The CDR3 spans 16 residues. The chain's CDR3 is CACDEILGWDPRQMFF. In DNA form, the CDR3 reads TGTGCCTGTGATGAGATACTGGGTTGGGACCCCCGACAGATGTTTTTC.

This clone counts as large. The rearrangement uses TRAV29/DV5 and TRDJ2; 8 bases agree with TRDD3. CDR1 NSMFDY and CDR2 ISSIKDK come from the germline V gene. V gave up 3 bases and J gave up 0 bases; unmatched junction bases: 1. The CDR3 has 14 residues. The CDR3 region is CAATGGALTAQLFF. CDR3 in DNA: TGTGCAGCAACTGGGGGAGCTTTGACAGCACAACTCTTCTTT.

With respect to this clone: This likely traces to a read error, being one base from a far larger clone. The same CDR3 arises from other DNA sequences in this sample as well. The chain recombines TRDV2 with TRDJ1; D possibly corresponds to TRDD3 (5 bases). In germline, CDR1 is GEAIGNYY, CDR2 EKD. This CDR3 is built from 14 residues. V lost 3 bases to trimming and J lost 0 bases, with 10 bases between them. The CDR3 nucleotides read TGTGCCTGTGACCCCGGGGGGTACACCGATAAACTCATCTTT. Its protein product is CACDPGGYTDKLIF.

As to this clone: It is likely a read error: a sequence one base away is far more abundant. The chain employs TRDV1 and TRDJ3, with D possibly being TRDD3 (5 bases). The germline CDR1 and CDR2 sequences are TSWWSYY and QGS. The CDR3 sequence is 17 residues long. In DNA form, the CDR3 reads TGTGCTCTTGGGGAACGATGGGCCTCCTGGGACCCCCGACAGATGTTTTTC. As protein: CALGERWASWDPRQMFF.

The chain has TRDV2 and TRDJ1; 10 bases align to TRDD3. In germline, CDR1 is GEAIGNYY, CDR2 EKD. This CDR3 contains 14 residues. Losses at the gene ends were 9 bases for V and 3 bases for J; bases not matched to a gene: 9. This CDR3 is CARNTGGYADKLIF. CDR3 sequence (DNA): TGTGCCCGTAACACCGGGGGATACGCCGATAAACTCATCTTT.

In its sample, this clone was seen a few times. A far larger clone is just one base off, so this is likely a read error. The chain employs TRDV2 and TRDJ3; 7 positions agree with TRDD3. Trimming at V came to 3 bases and at J to 2 bases, leaving 3 bases not matched to a gene. CDR3 length equals 16 residues. The germline CDR1 and CDR2 sequences are GEAIGNYY and EKD. The CDR3 reads CACDWGSAWDTRQMFF. Here the CDR3 DNA reads TGTGCCTGTGACTGGGGGAGCGCCTGGGACACCCGACAGATGTTTTTC.

A word on this clone: This likely came from a read error, as a far larger clone is one base away. The V gene is TRDV1, the J gene TRDJ2, with 10 bases matching TRDD3. This CDR3 has 17 residues. Per the germline V gene, CDR1 is TSWWSYY and CDR2 is QGS. CDR3 sequence (DNA): TGTGCTCTTGGGGAAGGGGGATACGTGGCTTTGACAGCAAAACTCTTCTTT. This encodes CALGEGGYVALTAKLFF.